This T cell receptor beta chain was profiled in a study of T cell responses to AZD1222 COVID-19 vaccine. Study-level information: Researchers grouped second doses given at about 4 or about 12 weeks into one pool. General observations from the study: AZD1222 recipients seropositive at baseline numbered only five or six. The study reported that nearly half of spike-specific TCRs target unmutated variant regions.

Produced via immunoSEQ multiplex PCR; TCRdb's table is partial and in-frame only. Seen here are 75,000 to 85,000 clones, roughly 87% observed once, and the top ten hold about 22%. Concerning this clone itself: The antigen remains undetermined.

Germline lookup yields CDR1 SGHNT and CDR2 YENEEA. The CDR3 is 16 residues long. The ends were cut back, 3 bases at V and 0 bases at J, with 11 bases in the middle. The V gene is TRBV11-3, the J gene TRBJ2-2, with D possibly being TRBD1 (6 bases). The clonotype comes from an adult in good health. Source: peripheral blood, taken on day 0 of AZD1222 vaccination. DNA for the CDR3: TGTGCCAGCAGCTTGGCCGGGACATCGAACACCGGGGAGCTGTTTTTT. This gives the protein CASSLAGTSNTGELFF.